The present TCR beta chain was sequenced within a study of blood T cell repertoires in COVID-19 (TCRdb year 2020). Describing the broader study: Samples from collaborators originated in the United States, Italy and Spain and spanned both the acute and convalescent phases of COVID-19. The prospective study material was composed of cDNA or gDNA derived from T cells, B-cell-depleted T cells, or PBMCs. Deeply sampled blood TCRbeta repertoires from subjects exposed to, actively infected with, or recovered from COVID-19 were included in the dataset. The repertoires were released in a freely available public database intended as a resource for research on the immune response to SARS-CoV-2. The samples were drawn from two sources: the first 160 participants of the ongoing ImmuneRACE study, and 1,200 or so subjects contributed by 6 global collaborators. Nearly every sample came with metadata listing a de-identified subject ID, COVID-19 status, age in years and sex. Where HLA class I and class II types were available, the types were taken from metadata supplied by the sample provider, not from assay-based typing.

Enrolling through a virtual design, the prospective study's participants ranged in age from roughly 18 to 100 years and lived across roughly 24 United States geographic areas. In the prospective study, cohorts were assigned on the basis of participant-reported clinical history obtained from a screening survey and a study questionnaire. Exposed participants had been in contact with someone with a PCR-confirmed or clinician-diagnosed COVID-19 case within 2 weeks of study entry. Mobile phlebotomists in the prospective study collected whole blood, serum and a nasopharyngeal or oropharyngeal swab from every participant. Additional blood draws and questionnaires over an approximately two-month period could optionally be provided by prospective study participants. Prospective study blood samples were shipped either frozen or at room temperature before DNA extraction. What the authors observed across the whole study: The amount of clinical and demographic metadata varied by source and participant and was provided uncurated.

Spanning cysteine to phenylalanine, the CDR3 consists of 14 amino acids. CDR3 DNA is the only sequence kept; it has 42 bases, read in frame from the first base. CDR1 SNHLY and CDR2 FYNNEI are derived from the germline V gene. V was cut back by 7 bases and J by 4 bases, leaving a gap of 11 bases between them. The immunoSEQ Assay, a bias-controlled multiplex PCR, was used to amplify TCRbeta CDR3 regions from genomic DNA. As for the original processing: The number of nucleated cells in each sample was estimated by amplification of reference gene primers within the assay. Sequence reads were collapsed and filtered to measure the absolute abundance of every unique TCRbeta CDR3 rearrangement. For each sample, productive Simpson clonality was calculated as the square root of Simpson's diversity index over productive rearrangements. In TCRdb, the immuneACCESS table is reduced to in-frame sequences with V and J assigned. These tables do not hold every clone; where another copy was compared, an unresolved V gene accounts for under half, and the others remain unexplained. The D gene and trimming were derived from the DNA, and the V and J assignments and clone size from that table. The sample profile shows 400,000 to 500,000 clones; around nine tenths of them were found once. The top ten constitute 1.4% to 1.5% of the sample.

In its sample, this clone was seen once. Its antigen is not yet known. One base away there is no much larger clone; base qualities are not given. The source of this sequence is a young woman who had been exposed to COVID-19. Material: PBMCs or T cells enriched from blood (not recorded which). The V and J genes are TRBV2 and TRBJ1-6; a confident D gene designation cannot be given. The bases read TGTGCCAGCAACACCGCCCTTTATAATTCACCCCTCCACTTT. It codes for CASNTALYNSPLHF.